Listed below are T cell receptor beta chains from one sample, sequenced in a study of shared T cell receptors in the human thymus. The assay was immunoSEQ multiplex PCR, and TCRdb's table has in-frame clones only and misses some. This repertoire shows hundreds of thousands of clones, more than 75% found once; its top ten account for 0.0094%. This sample also appeared in a second study, on human thymus T cells.

The sequencing input was thymocytes. Receptors originate from a boy in the first two years of life with a congenital heart defect. The CDR3 runs from the conserved cysteine through the conserved F or W. The order of the fields is V gene, CDR3 protein.

>TRBV18
CASSPVRRGDYEQYF
>TRBV4-2
CAGSQGGGLDYGYTF
>TRBV4-1
CASSQGAANLLTDTQYF
>TRBV5-6
CASSLRTDTHQPQHF
>TRBV7-8
CASSPGGRGATYEQYF
>TRBV15
CATSRRRGDTDTQYF
>TRBV6-1
CASSSGASESYEQYF
>TRBV29-1
CSVDYRGLNTEAFF
>TRBV19
CASSTATGGIPYEQYF
>TRBV13
CASSLARTSGRLFF
>TRBV27
CASSPDTSGGPFGELFF
>TRBV5-4
CASSLEGTSRPYEQYF
>TRBV27
CASSLSGTSGSSYEQYF